Listed below are T cell receptor beta chains from one sample, sequenced in a study of shared clonotypes between healthy human individuals. Produced via immunoSEQ multiplex PCR; TCRdb's table is partial and in-frame only. The sample holds around 510,000 clones, around 96% seen once. The sample taken for sequencing was naive CD4+ T cells sorted from blood. The receptors come from a woman under 40 in good health. Both conserved end residues are part of each CDR3. The D gene is left open where the match is weak. Part of the rows lack a size; the others show once, few, many or a class for expanded clones.

clone size	D gene	J gene	V gene	CDR3 DNA	CDR3 protein
.	.	TRBJ1-5	TRBV10-3	TGTGCCATCAGCGAAGCTGGGAGGGCCCATCAGCCCCAGCATTTT	CAISEAGRAHQPQHF
.	TRBD1	TRBJ1-1	TRBV28	TGTGCCAGCAGTTTAGACAGGGAACCTGGTGGCACTGAAGCTTTCTTT	CASSLDREPGGTEAFF
.	TRBD1	TRBJ2-5	TRBV27	TGTGCCAGCAGTTTAAAGGGGACAGGGGGTCGGGAGACCCAGTACTTC	CASSLKGTGGRETQYF
.	.	TRBJ1-2	TRBV2	TGTGCCAGCAGTGATGTGGGGGCTGATGGCTACACCTTC	CASSDVGADGYTF
.	TRBD1	TRBJ1-2	TRBV7-2	TGTGCCGGCAGCGTCAGAGGGGGACAGGATAACTATGGCTACACCTTC	CAGSVRGGQDNYGYTF
.	.	TRBJ2-2	TRBV19	TGTGCCAGTAGTCCCATGCAGGGCACCGGGGAGCTGTTTTTT	CASSPMQGTGELFF
few	.	TRBJ2-7	TRBV11-2	TGTGCCAGCAGCTTAATACATCCCCGGGCGTACGAGCAGTACTTC	CASSLIHPRAYEQYF
once	.	TRBJ2-3	TRBV7-3	TGTGCCAGCAGCTTAACGGGAGGTCCAGATACGCAGTATTTT	CASSLTGGPDTQYF
.	.	TRBJ2-3	TRBV7-6	TGTGCCAGCAGCTTGGCCCCTGGCTACACAGATACGCAGTATTTT	CASSLAPGYTDTQYF
.	.	TRBJ2-2	TRBV7-2	TGTGCCAGCAGGACCAATTGGGGAGCGAACACCGGGGAGCTGTTTTTT	CASRTNWGANTGELFF
.	.	TRBJ1-3	TRBV18	TGTGCCAGCTCACCAGAGGTGACACTCAGGATCTCTGGAAACACCATATATTTT	CASSPEVTLRISGNTIYF
.	.	TRBJ1-1	TRBV7-9	TGTGCCAGCAGCAAGCGCCTGGGACAGAACACTGAAGCTTTCTTT	CASSKRLGQNTEAFF
.	.	TRBJ1-1	TRBV14	TGTGCCAGCAGCCCTACAGGGAGAAGAGCTTTCTTT	CASSPTGRRAFF
.	.	TRBJ1-5	TRBV6-7	TGTGCCAGCAGTTACTCGAGGGGGTTTAGCAATCAGCCCCAGCATTTT	CASSYSRGFSNQPQHF
.	TRBD2	TRBJ2-3	TRBV30	TGTGCCTGGAGCCCAGCGAGTTCCCGGAGCGGGAGGTTTGAAGATACGCAGTATTTT	CAWSPASSRSGRFEDTQYF
.	.	TRBJ2-7	TRBV5-4	TGTGCCAGCAGCGGGGACGGGAGCTTCTCCTACGAGCAGTACTTC	CASSGDGSFSYEQYF
.	.	TRBJ2-1	TRBV29-1	TGCAGCGTTGGATTTAATGAGCAGTTCTTC	CSVGFNEQFF
.	.	TRBJ2-7	TRBV28	TGTGCCAGCAGTTCAGGGGGGAGCGACTCCTACGAGCAGTACTTC	CASSSGGSDSYEQYF
.	TRBD2	TRBJ2-7	TRBV10-3	TGTGCCATCAGTGACCCCGGGACTAGCGGGAGTTACGAGCAGTACTTC	CAISDPGTSGSYEQYF
.	.	TRBJ2-3	TRBV27	TGTGCCAGCAGTTTAAGAACAGGGACCACAGATACGCAGTATTTT	CASSLRTGTTDTQYF
.	TRBD1	TRBJ2-3	TRBV7-9	TGTGCCAGCAGCTACCCTAAAACCCGGGACAGGGGCACAGATACGCAGTATTTT	CASSYPKTRDRGTDTQYF
.	TRBD2	TRBJ2-5	TRBV10-3	TGTGCCATCAGTATTAGCGGGGACCAAGAGACCCAGTACTTC	CAISISGDQETQYF
.	.	TRBJ2-1	TRBV28	TGTGCCAGCATTGAGCGAGCCGCCTACAATGAGCAGTTCTTC	CASIERAAYNEQFF
.	.	TRBJ1-5	TRBV28	TGTGCCAGCAGAGACGGTGCTAGACAGGGCAATCAGCCCCAGCATTTT	CASRDGARQGNQPQHF
once	TRBD1	TRBJ1-4	TRBV5-6	TGTGCCAGCAGCACCCGGACAGGCCTTAGGGAAAAACTGTTTTTT	CASSTRTGLREKLFF
once	.	TRBJ2-5	TRBV5-1	TGCGCCAGCAGCTCCCGCCCGCAGGACTTTTACCAAGAGACCCAGTACTTC	CASSSRPQDFYQETQYF
.	TRBD1	TRBJ2-7	TRBV4-1	TGCGCCAGCAGCCGCTCACAGGGGATAGTATACGAGCAGTACTTC	CASSRSQGIVYEQYF
.	.	TRBJ1-2	TRBV29-1	TGCAGCGTCCGATCCACAGGTTCTATTGACGGCTACACCTTC	CSVRSTGSIDGYTF
.	TRBD1	TRBJ2-7	TRBV10-3	TGTGCCATCAGTTGGACAGGTTCCTACGAGCAGTACTTC	CAISWTGSYEQYF
.	.	TRBJ2-7	TRBV28	TGTGCCAGTCTCGGAACAGGGCCACTCTACTCCTACGAGCAGTACTTC	CASLGTGPLYSYEQYF
.	.	TRBJ2-7	TRBV28	TGTGCCAGCAATACCGGGATCCCCTACGAGCAGTACTTC	CASNTGIPYEQYF
.	TRBD1	TRBJ1-5	TRBV6-6	TGTGCCAGCAGTCAGTCGGGACAGAATCAGCCCCAGCATTTT	CASSQSGQNQPQHF
once	TRBD1	TRBJ1-1	TRBV5-1	TGCGCCAGCAGCCCCCTCGGGACAGGGGGCGAGAACACTGAAGCTTTCTTT	CASSPLGTGGENTEAFF
once	TRBD1	TRBJ1-4	TRBV27	TGTGCCAGCAGTTTATCGACAGGGCCTGAAAAACTGTTTTTT	CASSLSTGPEKLFF
once	TRBD2	TRBJ2-1	TRBV9	TGTGCCAGCAGCCCCTGGACTAGCGTCAATGAGCAGTTCTTC	CASSPWTSVNEQFF
.	TRBD2	TRBJ2-2	TRBV5-1	TGCGCCAGCAGCTTGGCCGGCCGACTAGCGGGAGCGAACACCGGGGAGCTGTTTTTT	CASSLAGRLAGANTGELFF
.	.	TRBJ1-1	TRBV29-1	TGCAGCGTTGATGCCAACACTGAAGCTTTCTTT	CSVDANTEAFF
.	TRBD1	TRBJ1-1	TRBV5-1	TGCGCCAGCAGCTGGGGACAGGGGGTAACTGAAGCTTTCTTT	CASSWGQGVTEAFF
.	.	TRBJ2-5	TRBV27	TGTGCCAGCAGGCCAGGGGGGCAAGAGACCCAGTACTTC	CASRPGGQETQYF
.	TRBD2	TRBJ2-1	TRBV19	TGTGCCAGTAGTACAACTAGCGGCCTGCAGTTCTTC	CASSTTSGLQFF